This T cell receptor (beta chain) was documented in a study of blood T cell repertoires in COVID-19. Study summary: PBMCs, B-cell-depleted T cells, or T cells provided the cDNA or gDNA that made up the material.

Remarks on this clone: The junction departs from germline at one end; a sequencing error may be responsible.

Using immunoSEQ multiplex PCR, the repertoire was profiled, and TCRdb retains in-frame clones only, with some absent. Seen here are about 70,000 clones, around nine tenths observed once, and the top ten hold approximately 20%. This CDR3 contains 14 residues. CDR1 MNHEY and CDR2 SVGAGI come from the germline V gene. The rearrangement links TRBV6-5 to TRBJ2-1; 9 nucleotides match TRBD2. This TCR derives from a woman older than 75 with acute or convalescent COVID-19. Sequenced input: peripheral blood. CDR3 DNA sequence: TGTGCCAGCAGACCACCGGGACTAGCTCTCCCTCAGGTCTTC. Translated, it gives CASRPPGLALPQVF.